This TCR beta chain was captured by sequencing in a study of cytomegalovirus exposure and HLA in healthy donors. This PCR relied on a set of 60 Vbeta primers and 13 Jbeta primers. Clones were read by immunoSEQ multiplex PCR, and TCRdb kept only the in-frame ones, dropping some. The sample contains 180,000 or so clones, more than 60% of which appear only once. Study findings and constraints: In a later analysis, common viral pathogens appeared linked to several of the most significant clusters.

About this clone itself: Its specificity is not known.

CDR1 is SGHVS, CDR2 FQNEAQ, per germline. The length of the CDR3 is 19 residues. V lost 5 bases to trimming and J lost 0 bases; unmatched junction nucleotides: 7. The receptor comes from a young man in good health and CMV-seronegative. The chain links TRBV7-8 to TRBJ2-1, with 16 bases aligning to TRBD2. Material: PBMCs. The CDR3 nucleotides read TGTGCCAGCAGCCAGGGACTAGCGGGAGGGGAAAGCTCCTACAATGAGCAGTTCTTC. It codes for CASSQGLAGGESSYNEQFF.